These 10 T cell receptor beta chains originate from one sample sequenced in a study of T cells in Graves' hyperthyroidism and ophthalmopathy. It was RNA transcripts that yielded the amplified TCR beta CDR3 regions. HTBI primers were the set used in a first-round RT-PCR of the TCR CDR3. TCRdb passed the multiplex PCR reads through MiXCR, listing each CDR3 protein once. Of about 350,000 distinct CDR3 sequences in the sample, about 15% were seen once. The sequenced material came from blood. The receptors stem from a woman in her twenties or thirties with Graves' hyperthyroidism.

This clonotype was counted many times. The V and J genes are TRBV28 and TRBJ1-5; D not certain. The CDR3 runs 15 residues. The V gene lost 4 bases and the J gene lost 0 bases, with 10 bases spanning the gap. Germline V gives CDR1 MDHEN, CDR2 SYDVKM. CDR3 region: CASSYVGDSNQPQHF. In nucleotides, the CDR3 is TGTGCCAGCAGTTACGTTGGGGATAGCAATCAGCCCCAGCATTTT.

Only a few counts were recorded for this clonotype. As DNA, the CDR3 is TGTGCCAGCAGCTCCAACTTAGCGGGGTACACAGATACGCAGTATTTT. Protein: CASSSNLAGYTDTQYF. The chain couples TRBV11-2 to TRBJ2-3; 8 bases align to TRBD2. The germline V gene has CDR1 SGHAT and CDR2 FQNNGV. Trimming took 4 bases from V and 2 from J; bases not matched to a gene: 8. There are 16 residues in the CDR3.

This clonotype was found many times. This chain uses TRBV18 with TRBJ2-7; D is perhaps TRBD1 (5 bases). Germline V gene lookup returns CDR1 KGHSH and CDR2 LQKENI. V was shortened by 2 bases and J by 3 bases, with 11 bases between the two germline ends. The CDR3 length is 14 residues. CDR3 sequence reads: CASSPTSRVYEQYF. CDR3 coding DNA: TGTGCCAGCTCACCAACGTCCAGGGTCTACGAGCAGTACTTC.

This chain connects TRBV5-1 to TRBJ2-2; the match to TRBD1 covers 9 bases. Trimming took 4 bases from V and 0 from J; bases not matched to a gene: 4. The germline gives CDR1 SGHRS, CDR2 YFSETQ. There are 16 residues in the CDR3. The CDR3 protein is CASSRDRAANTGELFF. CDR3 coding DNA: TGCGCCAGCAGCAGGGACAGGGCCGCGAACACCGGGGAGCTGTTTTTT.

This clonotype was detected ten times or more. This chain joins TRBV12-3 or TRBV12-4 and TRBJ1-5; maybe TRBD1 (6 bases). V lost 5 bases and J 10 bases, leaving 24 bases between the germline ends. The CDR3 runs 16 residues. CDR3 residues: CASSPRGNREVQPQHF. For the CDR3, the DNA is TGTGCCAGCAGTCCCCGAGGGAACAGGGAAGTGCAACCCCAGCATTTT.

This clonotype was counted at least ten times. The chain has TRBV20-1 and TRBJ2-7; TRBD2 is a possible D gene (5 bases). The ends were cut back, 3 bases at V and 2 bases at J, with 14 bases in the middle. CDR3 length: 14 residues. The germline CDR1 and CDR2 sequences are DFQATT and SNEGSKA (reference sequence). CDR3 nucleotide sequence: TGCAGTGCTAGGGCAGGCGAGGGCCCCTACGAGCAGTACTTC. Encoded protein: CSARAGEGPYEQYF.

This clonotype was detected a few times. The rearrangement joins TRBV29-1 to TRBJ1-5; 9 nucleotides agree with TRBD1. This CDR3 spans 14 amino acids. The germline V gene has CDR1 SQVTM and CDR2 ANQGSEA. With V trimmed by 4 bases and J by 6 bases, 7 bases remained unmatched. The CDR3 spells CSVVYGTGFQPQHF. The CDR3 nucleotides are TGCAGCGTTGTATATGGGACAGGGTTTCAGCCCCAGCATTTT.

This rearrangement joins TRBV10-2 to TRBJ2-1; 13 nucleotides line up with TRBD2. CDR3 length equals 16 residues. Germline values: CDR1 WSHSY, CDR2 SAAADI. J gave up 4 bases and V 8 bases, and 8 bases lay outside the gene matches. The CDR3 sequence: CASRRTSGRGYNEQFF. In DNA form, the CDR3 reads TGCGCCAGCCGAAGGACTAGCGGGAGAGGGTACAATGAGCAGTTCTTC.

This clonotype has only a few counts. The V call is TRBV6-5, the J call TRBJ1-2, with D perhaps matching TRBD1 (5 bases). Germline lookup yields CDR1 MNHEY and CDR2 SVGAGI. With 0 bases removed from V and 7 bases from J, the gap between germline ends came to 15 bases. The CDR3 has 15 residues. The CDR3 DNA reads as TGTGCCAGCAGTTACTCGAACAGGAGGGAGCTTGGCTACACCTTC. It codes for CASSYSNRRELGYTF.

The chain employs TRBV3-1 and TRBJ1-5; maybe TRBD1 (6 bases). Germline CDR1 and CDR2: LGHDT and YNNKEL (reference sequence). V dropped 0 bases and J dropped 4 bases, with 13 bases sitting between them. This CDR3 has 16 amino acids. The CDR3: CASSQDATGSNQPQHF. The CDR3 DNA sequence: TGTGCCAGCAGCCAAGATGCAACAGGGTCTAATCAGCCCCAGCATTTT.